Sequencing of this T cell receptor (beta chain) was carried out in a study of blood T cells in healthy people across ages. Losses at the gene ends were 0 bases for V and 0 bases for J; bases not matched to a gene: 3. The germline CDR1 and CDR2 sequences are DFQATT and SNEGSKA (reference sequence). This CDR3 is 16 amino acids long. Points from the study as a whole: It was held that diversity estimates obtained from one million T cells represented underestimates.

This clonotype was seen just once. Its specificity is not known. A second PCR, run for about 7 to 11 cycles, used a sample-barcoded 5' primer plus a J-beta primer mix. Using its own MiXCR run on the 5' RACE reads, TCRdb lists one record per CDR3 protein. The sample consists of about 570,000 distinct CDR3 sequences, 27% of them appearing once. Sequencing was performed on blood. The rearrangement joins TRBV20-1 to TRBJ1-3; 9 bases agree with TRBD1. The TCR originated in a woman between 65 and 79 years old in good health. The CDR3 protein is CSAREGTGPSGNTIYF. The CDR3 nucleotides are TGCAGTGCTAGAGAGGGGACAGGGCCCTCTGGAAACACCATATATTTT.